The following is a T cell receptor (beta chain) sequence with its context. Its target is unknown. This sample was included in a study of cytomegalovirus exposure and HLA in healthy donors. Findings and limits, study-wide: According to a later analysis, donors in an Asian-associated ancestry cluster reportedly had fewer N-insertions than the roughly 720-donor mean.

In the PCR, 60 Vbeta and 13 Jbeta primers were used. TCRdb's table, derived via immunoSEQ multiplex PCR, lists solely in-frame clones and lacks some. This sample has 85,000 to 100,000 clones, with around 74% found just once. V lost 5 bases to trimming and J lost 3 bases, with 14 bases between them. Germline V CDR1 and CDR2: MGHRA, YSYEKL. This CDR3 has 14 amino acids. The specimen was PBMCs. The TCR comes from a man aged 35 to 55 in good health and CMV-seropositive. The rearrangement joins TRBV4-1 to TRBJ2-7; D is ambiguous. The DNA for the CDR3 is TGCGCCAGCAGCTTTACAGAAGTAGGCTACGAGCAGTACTTC. Translating gives CASSFTEVGYEQYF.